This T cell receptor beta chain was identified in a study of T cell responses to AZD1222 COVID-19 vaccine. Study-wide findings and caveats: Unmutated variant regions reportedly attract nearly half of all spike-specific TCRs. At study baseline, merely six AZD1222 recipients were seropositive. Spike-specific TCR breadth and depth grew following two AZD1222 doses. Among vaccine-associated CD4 TCRs, coverage spanned spike, with dominance at 160-218 and 743-854.

This CDR3 is built from 16 residues. CDR1 and CDR2 (germline): KGHSH, LQKENI. Trimming removed 6 bases from V and 7 bases from J, with 21 bases in between. Remarks on this clone: The antigen remains unidentified.

Sequencing used immunoSEQ multiplex PCR; TCRdb keeps in-frame clones, though not all of them. The table records roughly 81,000 clones, approximately 88% of them present only once. Sequencing used peripheral blood, obtained on day 0 of AZD1222 vaccination. This receptor was identified in an adult in good health. The chain employs TRBV18 and TRBJ2-2; a weak D match, TRBD2 (5 bases). CDR3 DNA sequence: TGTGCCAGCTCCCACGGCCTCGTGAGGGTTGGCGGGGAGCTGTTTTTT. This sequence encodes CASSHGLVRVGGELFF. Drawing the rest from reference TRBV18 and TRBJ2-2, the complete variable domain is NAGVMQNPRHLVRRRGQEARLRCSPMKGHSHVYWYRQLPEEGLKFMVYLQKENIIDESGMPKERFSAEFPKEGPSILRIQQVVRGDSAAYFCASSHGLVRVGGELFFGEGSRLTVL.